This T cell receptor beta chain was observed in a study of shared T cell receptors in the human thymus. The table came from immunoSEQ multiplex PCR; TCRdb's copy has only in-frame clones and leaves some out. The sample comprises hundreds of thousands of clones, more than 75% of which are singletons, and about 0.01% rests with the top ten. The CDR3 sequence is 14 residues long. Germline V CDR1 and CDR2: SGHTS, YDEGEE. V shed 1 base and J shed 4 bases, with 12 bases lying between them. These data were likewise used in another study, on human thymus T cells. From that paper: Thymus tissue was removed during corrective cardiac surgery.

The chain is built from TRBV5-8 and TRBJ2-7; the D is unclear. The material sequenced was thymocytes. This sequence was found in a boy under two years old with a congenital heart defect. The CDR3 loop reads CASSLSSTVYEQYF. CDR3 coding DNA: TGTGCCAGCAGCTTGTCTTCTACCGTATACGAGCAGTACTTC.